This T cell receptor beta chain came from a study of CD8 T cells in ankylosing spondylitis. TCRdb analysed the 5' RACE reads with MiXCR anew, one entry per CDR3 protein. The sample has 150,000 to 250,000 distinct CDR3 sequences; 9.5% to 15% are singletons. CDR1 and CDR2 from the germline V gene are MGHRA and YSYEKL. This CDR3 comprises 16 residues. V lost 1 base and J 3 bases, leaving 13 bases between the germline ends. This clonotype was counted ten times or more. The sequencing sample was made of blood, either unsorted or a sorted T cell fraction (not recorded which). This chain uses TRBV4-1 with TRBJ2-1; no definite D call. The source of this sequence is a male donor with ankylosing spondylitis or in good health (not recorded which). In DNA form, the CDR3 reads TGCGCCAGCAGCCAAGCGGTTCTATTAGGCTACAATGAGCAGTTCTTC. This sequence encodes CASSQAVLLGYNEQFF.